This TCR beta chain was recorded in a study of human T cells and chemical hapten exposure. This clonotype was observed a few times. Trimming cost V 3 bases and J 3 bases, with 12 bases left between them. Germline CDR1 is SGHAT and CDR2 is FQNNGV. There are 15 residues in the CDR3. Time point given: pre-sensitization, week 0. Treatment reported: therapeutic diphenylcyclopropenone sensitization with weekly scalp DPC. TCRdb recomputed calls from the RACE reads with MiXCR, one row per CDR3 protein. The sample has around 180,000 distinct CDR3 sequences, approximately 31% seen once; the top ten hold roughly 3%.

The sequence was collected from a woman aged 30 to 39 with alopecia areata. Some clones in this sample may be carry-over from other donors' samples. The material was whole blood, obtained in connection with sensitization to the hapten diphenylcyclopropenone (DPC). The rearrangement uses TRBV11-2 and TRBJ2-1; D is unclear. CDR3 loop: CASSFEGNGYNEQFF. CDR3 coding DNA: TGTGCCAGCAGCTTCGAAGGGAACGGCTACAATGAGCAGTTCTTC.